This T cell receptor (beta chain) is drawn from a study of cytomegalovirus exposure and HLA in healthy donors. General study findings and limits: A later analysis showed TCR association rates differing by HLA locus, peaking at DRB1 and lowest at HLA-C. TCR beta V segments were, for the most part, productive about 87% or about 30% of the time in an earlier analysis.

In this sample, this clone turned up a few times. Its antigen is undetermined. PCR amplification relied on 60 Vbeta primers (plus 13 Jbeta primers). Clones were sequenced by immunoSEQ multiplex PCR, and TCRdb holds only the in-frame ones, with some missing. The sample includes under 300,000 clones, about 80% of them seen just once. The CDR3 length is 17 residues. The V and J ends lost 0 bases and 2 bases, in that order; junction bases with no gene match: 5. Germline V CDR1 and CDR2: SGHRS, YFSETQ. The clonotype was recovered from a woman between 55 and 75 years old in good health and CMV-seropositive. The chain has TRBV5-1 and TRBJ2-1; 10 bases agree with TRBD2. The sequencing input was PBMCs. The CDR3 DNA is TGCGCCAGCAGCTTGGAGGGACTAGCGCTAGCCTACAATGAGCAGTTCTTC. Residues: CASSLEGLALAYNEQFF.